This TCR beta chain was documented in a study of cytomegalovirus exposure and HLA in healthy donors. Findings and limits, study-wide: CMV antigen specificity was confirmed in vitro for a few CMV-associated chains.

V was pared by 6 bases and J by 2 bases, with 8 bases of the junction left unmatched. Germline values: CDR1 MDHEN, CDR2 SYDVKM. This CDR3 has 15 residues. The PCR ran on 60 Vbeta and 13 Jbeta primers. Here immunoSEQ multiplex PCR was the method, and the copy in TCRdb shows in-frame clones only, minus some. The data hold about 160,000 clones, with roughly 80% observed a single time. Regarding this clone: What it recognizes is unknown.

The sequenced sample consisted of PBMCs. The receptor comes from a man in his forties or fifties in good health and CMV-seropositive. This chain links TRBV28 with TRBJ2-3; 7 bases map to TRBD2. Here the CDR3 reads CASRPWGGYTDTQYF. The CDR3 DNA reads TGTGCCAGCAGACCCTGGGGGGGGTACACAGATACGCAGTATTTT.